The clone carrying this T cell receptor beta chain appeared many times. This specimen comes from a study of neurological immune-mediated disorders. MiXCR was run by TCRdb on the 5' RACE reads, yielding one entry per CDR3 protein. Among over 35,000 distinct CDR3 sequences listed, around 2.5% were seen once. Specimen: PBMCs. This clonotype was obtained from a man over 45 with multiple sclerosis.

The CDR3 bases are TGTGCCAGCTCCCAAGACAGATCCTCTGGGGCCAACGTCCTGACTTTC. Its translation: CASSQDRSSGANVLTF. V is TRBV18 and J is TRBJ2-6; tentative D call: TRBD1 (5 bases). This CDR3 region has 16 residues. V was clipped by 6 bases and J by 0 bases, with 12 bases between them. Germline values: CDR1 KGHSH, CDR2 LQKENI.